This T cell receptor (beta chain) was identified in a study of blood T cell repertoires in COVID-19. Study at large: From T cells, B-cell-depleted T cells, or PBMCs came the material, which was cDNA or gDNA.

The V and J ends lost 0 bases and 10 bases respectively, with 16 bases between them. This CDR3 has 16 amino acids. Germline CDR1 LGHNA, CDR2 YSLEER. Only in-frame clones appear in the TCRdb table, and some are missing; sequencing was by immunoSEQ multiplex PCR. The sample yields roughly 150,000 clones, around 91% seen once. Recruited during active infection, patients (from Seattle) were subsequently followed longitudinally. The receptor comes from a man between 18 and 35 years old with COVID-19, enrolled during active disease. The chain has TRBV4-3 and TRBJ1-6; D might be TRBD1 (6 bases). Sequencing was carried out using peripheral blood. CDR3 bases: TGCGCCAGCAGCCAAGATAGGGCAGGGGTAGGATCACCCCTCCACTTT. Its protein product is CASSQDRAGVGSPLHF.